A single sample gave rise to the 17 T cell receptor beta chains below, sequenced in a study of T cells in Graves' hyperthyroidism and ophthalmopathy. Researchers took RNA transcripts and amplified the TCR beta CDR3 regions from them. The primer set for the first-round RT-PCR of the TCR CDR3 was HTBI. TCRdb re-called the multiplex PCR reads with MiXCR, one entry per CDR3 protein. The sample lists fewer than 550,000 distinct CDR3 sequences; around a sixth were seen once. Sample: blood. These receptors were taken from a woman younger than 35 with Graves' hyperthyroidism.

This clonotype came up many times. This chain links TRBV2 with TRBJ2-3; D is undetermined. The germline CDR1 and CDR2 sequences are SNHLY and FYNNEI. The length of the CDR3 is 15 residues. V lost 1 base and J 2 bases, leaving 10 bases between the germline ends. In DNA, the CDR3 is TGTGCCAGCAGTGAAGGGGCAGGCAACACAGATACGCAGTATTTT. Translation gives CASSEGAGNTDTQYF.

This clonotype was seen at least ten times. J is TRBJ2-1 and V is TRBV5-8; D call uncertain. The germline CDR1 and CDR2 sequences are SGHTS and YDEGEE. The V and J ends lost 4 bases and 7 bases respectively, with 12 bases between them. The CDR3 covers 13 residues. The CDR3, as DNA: TGTGCCAGCAGCGCATTCCAAAGGAATGAGCAGTTCTTC. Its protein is CASSAFQRNEQFF.

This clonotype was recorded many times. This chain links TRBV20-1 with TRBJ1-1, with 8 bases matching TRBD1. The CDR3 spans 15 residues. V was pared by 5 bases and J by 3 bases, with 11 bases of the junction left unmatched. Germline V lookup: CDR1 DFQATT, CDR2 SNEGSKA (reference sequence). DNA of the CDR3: TGCAGTGCTTTCAGGACAGGGCGGATATACACTGAAGCTTTCTTT. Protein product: CSAFRTGRIYTEAFF.

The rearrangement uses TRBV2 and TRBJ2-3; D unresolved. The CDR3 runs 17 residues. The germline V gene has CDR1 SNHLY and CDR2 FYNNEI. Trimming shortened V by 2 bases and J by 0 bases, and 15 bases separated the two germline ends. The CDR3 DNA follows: TGTGCCAGCAGTGAATTATGGTGGAATGATAGCACAGATACGCAGTATTTT. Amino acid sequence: CASSELWWNDSTDTQYF.

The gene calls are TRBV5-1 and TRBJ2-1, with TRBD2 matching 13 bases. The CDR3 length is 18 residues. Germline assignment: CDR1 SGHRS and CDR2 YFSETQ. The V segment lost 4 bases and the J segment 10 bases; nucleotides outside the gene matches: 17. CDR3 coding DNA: TGCGCCAGCAGCCCAGGACTAGCGGGGGCAAGAGTCACTAGCGAGCAGTTCTTC. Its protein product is CASSPGLAGARVTSEQFF.

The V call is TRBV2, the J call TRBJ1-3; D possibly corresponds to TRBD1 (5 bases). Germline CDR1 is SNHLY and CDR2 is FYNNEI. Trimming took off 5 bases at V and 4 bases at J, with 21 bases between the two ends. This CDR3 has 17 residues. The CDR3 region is CASSPPLVTGAGNTIYF. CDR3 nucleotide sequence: TGTGCCAGCAGTCCCCCTTTAGTTACTGGGGCCGGAAACACCATATATTTT.

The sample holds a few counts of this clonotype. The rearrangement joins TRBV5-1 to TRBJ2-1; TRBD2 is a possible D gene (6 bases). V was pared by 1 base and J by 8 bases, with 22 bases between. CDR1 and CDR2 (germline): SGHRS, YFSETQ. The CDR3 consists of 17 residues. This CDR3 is CASSLTLLRGGHYEQFF. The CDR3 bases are TGCGCCAGCAGCTTGACACTTTTACGGGGAGGACATTATGAGCAGTTCTTC.

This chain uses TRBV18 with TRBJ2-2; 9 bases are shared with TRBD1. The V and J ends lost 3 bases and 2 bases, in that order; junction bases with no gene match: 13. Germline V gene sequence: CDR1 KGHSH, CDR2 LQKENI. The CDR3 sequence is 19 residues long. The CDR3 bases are TGTGCCAGCTCACCCGGGACAGGGATCCTTTTAATCAACACCGGGGAGCTGTTTTTT. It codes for CASSPGTGILLINTGELFF.

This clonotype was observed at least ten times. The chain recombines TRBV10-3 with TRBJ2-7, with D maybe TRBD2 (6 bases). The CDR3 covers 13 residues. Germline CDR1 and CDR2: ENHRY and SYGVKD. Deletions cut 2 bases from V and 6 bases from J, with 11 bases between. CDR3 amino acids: CAISEGGSLEQYF. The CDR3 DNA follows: TGTGCCATCAGTGAGGGAGGGTCGCTCGAGCAGTACTTC.

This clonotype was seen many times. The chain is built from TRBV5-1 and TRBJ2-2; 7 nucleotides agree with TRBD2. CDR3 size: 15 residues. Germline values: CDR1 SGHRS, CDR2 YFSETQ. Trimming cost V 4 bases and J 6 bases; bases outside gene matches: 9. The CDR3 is CASSPNSGYPGELFF. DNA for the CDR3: TGCGCCAGCAGCCCAAATAGCGGGTATCCCGGGGAGCTGTTTTTT.

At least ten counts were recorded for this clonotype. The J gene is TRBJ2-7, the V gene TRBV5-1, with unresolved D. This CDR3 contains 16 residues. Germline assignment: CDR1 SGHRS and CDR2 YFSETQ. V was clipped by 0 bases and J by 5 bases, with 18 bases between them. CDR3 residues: CASSLGPRADGNEQYF. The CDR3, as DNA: TGCGCCAGCAGCTTGGGCCCCCGGGCCGATGGGAACGAGCAGTACTTC.

CDR3 nucleotide sequence: TGTGCCACCAGTGACAGGGGAGATTACCAAGAGACCCAGTACTTC. Residues: CATSDRGDYQETQYF. The gene calls are TRBV24-1 and TRBJ2-5; TRBD1 is a possible D gene (6 bases). From germline, CDR1 is KGHDR and CDR2 SFDVKD. Trimming pared 4 bases from V and 0 bases from J, leaving 11 bases between. The CDR3 has 15 amino acids.

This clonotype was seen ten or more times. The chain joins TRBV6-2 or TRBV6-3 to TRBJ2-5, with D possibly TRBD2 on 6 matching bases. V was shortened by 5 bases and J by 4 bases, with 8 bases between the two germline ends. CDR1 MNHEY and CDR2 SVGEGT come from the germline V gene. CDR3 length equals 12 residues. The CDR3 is CASSGEAETQYF. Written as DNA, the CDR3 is TGTGCCAGCAGTGGGGAGGCAGAGACCCAGTACTTC.

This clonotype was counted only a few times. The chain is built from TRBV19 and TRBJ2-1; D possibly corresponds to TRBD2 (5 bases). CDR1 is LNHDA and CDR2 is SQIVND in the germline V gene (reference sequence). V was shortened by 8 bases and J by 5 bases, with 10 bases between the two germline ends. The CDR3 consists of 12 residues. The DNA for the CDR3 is TGTGCCAGTCGAGGAGCGGACAATGAGCAGTTCTTC. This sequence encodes CASRGADNEQFF.

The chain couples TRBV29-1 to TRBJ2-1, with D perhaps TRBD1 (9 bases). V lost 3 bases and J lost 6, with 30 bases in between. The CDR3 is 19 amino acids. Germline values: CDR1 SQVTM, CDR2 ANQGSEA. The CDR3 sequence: CSVERRWTGESGSPNEQFF. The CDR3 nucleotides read TGCAGCGTTGAGAGGCGTTGGACAGGGGAAAGCGGGAGCCCCAATGAGCAGTTCTTC.

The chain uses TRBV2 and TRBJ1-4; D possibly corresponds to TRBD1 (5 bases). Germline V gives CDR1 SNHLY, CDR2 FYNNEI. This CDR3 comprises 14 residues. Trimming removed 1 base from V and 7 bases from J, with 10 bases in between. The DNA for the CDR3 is TGTGCCAGCAGTGAAGGCAGGGAGCGTGAAAAACTGTTTTTT. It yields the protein CASSEGREREKLFF.

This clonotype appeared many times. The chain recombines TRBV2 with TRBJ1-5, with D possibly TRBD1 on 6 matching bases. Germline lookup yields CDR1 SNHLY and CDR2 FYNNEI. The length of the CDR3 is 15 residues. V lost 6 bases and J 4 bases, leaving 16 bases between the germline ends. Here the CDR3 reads CASRMGGGRNQPQHF. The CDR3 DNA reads TGTGCCAGCAGGATGGGAGGGGGAAGGAATCAGCCCCAGCATTTT.